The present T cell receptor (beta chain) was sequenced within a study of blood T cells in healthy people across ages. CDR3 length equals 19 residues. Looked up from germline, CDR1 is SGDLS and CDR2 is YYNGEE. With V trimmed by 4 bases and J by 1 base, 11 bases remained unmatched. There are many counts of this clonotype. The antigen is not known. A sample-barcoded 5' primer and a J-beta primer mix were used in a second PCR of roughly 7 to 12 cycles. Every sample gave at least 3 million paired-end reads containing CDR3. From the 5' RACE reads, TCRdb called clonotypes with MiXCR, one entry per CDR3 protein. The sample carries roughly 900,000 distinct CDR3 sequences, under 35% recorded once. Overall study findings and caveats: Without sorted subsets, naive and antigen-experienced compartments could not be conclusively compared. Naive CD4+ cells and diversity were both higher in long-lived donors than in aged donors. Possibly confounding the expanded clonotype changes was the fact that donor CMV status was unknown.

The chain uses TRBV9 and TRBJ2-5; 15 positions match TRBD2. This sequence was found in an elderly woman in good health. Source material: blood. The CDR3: CASSLPVGLAGGTQETQYF. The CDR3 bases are TGTGCCAGCAGCCTCCCAGTAGGACTAGCGGGGGGGACCCAAGAGACCCAGTACTTC.